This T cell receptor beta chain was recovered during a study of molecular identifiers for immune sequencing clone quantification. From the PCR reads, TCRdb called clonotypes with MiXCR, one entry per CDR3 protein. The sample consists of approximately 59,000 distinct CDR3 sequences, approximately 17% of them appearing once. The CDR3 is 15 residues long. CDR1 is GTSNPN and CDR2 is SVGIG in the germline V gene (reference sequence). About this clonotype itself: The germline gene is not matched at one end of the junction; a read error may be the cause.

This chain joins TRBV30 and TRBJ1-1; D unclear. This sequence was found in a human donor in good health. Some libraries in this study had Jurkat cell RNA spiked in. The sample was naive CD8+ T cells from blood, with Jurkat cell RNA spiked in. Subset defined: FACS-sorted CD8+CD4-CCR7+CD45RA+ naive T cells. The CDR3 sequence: CAWSPRAGWNAEAFF. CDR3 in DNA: TGTGCCTGGAGCCCGAGGGCAGGCTGGAACGCTGAAGCTTTCTTT.